This T cell receptor (beta chain) was identified in a study of T cells in Graves' hyperthyroidism and ophthalmopathy. Study-wide results and caveats: Model predictions of ophthalmopathy came a median roughly 6.4 months before onset. A model of 13 V-J pairs discriminated ophthalmopathy from stable hyperthyroidism. Most clonotypes expanded in the thyroid (above 0.001) were also present in blood.

RNA transcripts gave rise to amplified TCR beta CDR3 regions. In the first-round RT-PCR of the TCR CDR3, the HTBI primer set was used. TCRdb re-called the multiplex PCR reads with MiXCR, one entry per CDR3 protein. The sample lists roughly 840,000 distinct CDR3 sequences; around 39% were seen once. On this clonotype itself: Antigen unknown. One end of the junction fails to match germline, which may point to a read error.

Germline V CDR1 and CDR2: SEHNR, FQNEAQ (reference sequence). CDR3 length: 13 amino acids. The gene calls are TRBV7-9 and TRBJ2-5, with D perhaps TRBD1 or TRBD2 (5 bases each). The specimen sequenced was blood. The clonotype was recovered from a man aged 18 to 35 with Graves' hyperthyroidism. DNA of the CDR3: TGTGCCAGCAGCTACGGGACCGACCAGCCCCAGTACTTT. It specifies CASSYGTDQPQYF. Full variable domain (remainder filled in from reference TRBV7-9 and TRBJ2-5): DTGVSQNPRHKITKRGQNVTFRCDPISEHNRLYWYRQTLGQGPEFLTYFQNEAQLEKSRLLSDRFSAERPKGSFSTLEIQRTEQGDSAMYLCASSYGTDQPQYFGPGTRLLVL.